These T cell receptor beta chains were read from a single sample in a study of T cell responses to AZD1222 COVID-19 vaccine. Clones were sequenced by immunoSEQ multiplex PCR, and TCRdb holds only the in-frame ones, with some missing. The repertoire holds around 140,000 clones, roughly 89% seen once, with approximately 4.8% in the top ten. The sample consisted of peripheral blood, taken on day 0 of AZD1222 vaccination. The receptor set was obtained from an adult in good health. CDR3s include the opening cysteine and the closing phenylalanine or tryptophan.

v_gene	j_gene	CDR3aa
TRBV29-1	TRBJ1-1	CSVVSRTANTEAFF
TRBV28	TRBJ1-6	CASSAGTGYSPLHF
TRBV4-1	TRBJ2-1	CASSQPGLAGVNNEQFF
TRBV12-3/TRBV12-4	TRBJ2-1	CASSYSGGEQFF
TRBV27	TRBJ2-1	CASSIFADRGSYNEQFF
TRBV19	TRBJ2-1	CASSLRSTSDRYNEQFF
TRBV29-1	TRBJ2-7	CSVERTEGGEQYF
TRBV15	TRBJ1-2	CATSRDEQGIVANYGYTF
TRBV18	TRBJ2-2	CASSPPGQSKSGELFF
TRBV12-3/TRBV12-4	TRBJ2-7	CASSLVGGEQYF
TRBV28	TRBJ2-7	CASTMDRGRSYEQYF
TRBV3-1/TRBV3-2	TRBJ1-1	CASSQDQVEAFF
TRBV7-2	TRBJ2-1	CASSPSPAGVEQFF
TRBV19	TRBJ1-3	CASSIRGSISSGNTIYF
TRBV2	TRBJ1-1	CASSEREVTEAFF
TRBV18	TRBJ2-5	CASSPGGLIQETQYF
TRBV18	TRBJ1-4	CASSASTNEKLFF
TRBV7-2	TRBJ2-7	CASLGTGFPYEQYF
TRBV6-2/TRBV6-3	TRBJ2-1	CASSLDNEQFF
TRBV27	TRBJ2-1	CASSWGSGLTYNEQFF
TRBV7-9	TRBJ2-1	CASSTTSLSINEQFF
TRBV6-5	TRBJ2-1	CASSPGPYNEQFF
TRBV10-3	TRBJ2-5	CAISESWDIDQETQYF
TRBV7-8	TRBJ1-4	CASSDSIQGTNEKLFF
TRBV18	TRBJ1-4	CASSPSYFNEKLFF
TRBV5-1	TRBJ2-3	CASKVTGGTDTQYF
TRBV28	TRBJ2-1	CASSSPGLAGTISYNEQFF
TRBV2	TRBJ2-2	CASSAENTGELFF
TRBV5-1	TRBJ1-4	CASSLTTGSEKLFF
TRBV27	TRBJ1-5	CASSSPLGPQHF
TRBV6-5	TRBJ2-7	CATRRDSGSYEQYF
TRBV27	TRBJ1-2	CASSSYSGTGVYGYTF
TRBV4-1	TRBJ1-3	CASSQEWSTHRGNTIYF
TRBV14	TRBJ2-7	CASSQVISINEQYF
TRBV19	TRBJ2-5	CASSTNLAADGGTGETQYF
TRBV19	TRBJ2-7	CASSPGVAYEQYF
TRBV28	TRBJ1-1	CASRSTTGGGTEAFF
TRBV7-6	TRBJ2-5	CASSLSPSGGETQYF
TRBV7-9	TRBJ2-7	CASSLGRGRDRDEQYF
TRBV10-3	TRBJ1-2	CAIRDHHYGYTF
TRBV5-1	TRBJ1-1	CASSWGAGTEAFF
TRBV28	TRBJ2-7	CASTAGIYEQYF
TRBV19	TRBJ1-1	CASSIGGWTEAFF
TRBV27	TRBJ2-1	CASSLGGSSYNEQFF
TRBV6-2/TRBV6-3	TRBJ2-1	CASSYQGLAGGTRVGEQFF
TRBV6-5	TRBJ2-2	CASRETGNTGELFF
TRBV6-4	TRBJ1-2	CASSDSKGQGGGYTF
TRBV4-2	TRBJ2-7	CASSQSGTGVEQYF
TRBV2	TRBJ2-1	CASSSDRTYNEQFF
TRBV4-2	TRBJ2-2	CASSQVASGGRPNTGELFF
TRBV28	TRBJ2-1	CASSLSEGEQFF
TRBV6-5	TRBJ1-2	CASRGEGYTF
TRBV25-1	TRBJ1-3	CASSPQGAHTIYF
TRBV5-1	TRBJ2-7	CASSSGSGLSSYEQYF